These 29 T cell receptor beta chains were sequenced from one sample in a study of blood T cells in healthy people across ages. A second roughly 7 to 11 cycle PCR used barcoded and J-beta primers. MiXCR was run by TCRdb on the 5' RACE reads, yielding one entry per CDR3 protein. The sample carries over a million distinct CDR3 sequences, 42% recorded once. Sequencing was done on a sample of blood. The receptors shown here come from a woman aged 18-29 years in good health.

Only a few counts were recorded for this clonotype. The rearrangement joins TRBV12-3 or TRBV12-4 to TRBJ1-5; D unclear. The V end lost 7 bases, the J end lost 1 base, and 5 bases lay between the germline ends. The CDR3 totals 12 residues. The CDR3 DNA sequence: TGTGCCAGCACGTACAGCAATCAGCCCCAGCATTTT. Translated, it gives CASTYSNQPQHF.

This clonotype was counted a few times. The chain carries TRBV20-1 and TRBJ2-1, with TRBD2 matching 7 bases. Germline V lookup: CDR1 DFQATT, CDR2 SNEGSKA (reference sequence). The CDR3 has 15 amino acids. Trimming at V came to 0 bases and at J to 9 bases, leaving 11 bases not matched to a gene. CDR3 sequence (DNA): TGCAGTGCTAGAGAGTGGCGGGAGTCTGAGGGTGAGCAGTTCTTC. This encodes CSAREWRESEGEQFF.

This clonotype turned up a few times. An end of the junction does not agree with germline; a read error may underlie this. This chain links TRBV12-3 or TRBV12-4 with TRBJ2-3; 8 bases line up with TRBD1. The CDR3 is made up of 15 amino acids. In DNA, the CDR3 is TGTGCCAGTAGTTTTTGGACAGGGTGGGGAGATACGCAGTATTTT. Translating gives CASSFWTGWGDTQYF.

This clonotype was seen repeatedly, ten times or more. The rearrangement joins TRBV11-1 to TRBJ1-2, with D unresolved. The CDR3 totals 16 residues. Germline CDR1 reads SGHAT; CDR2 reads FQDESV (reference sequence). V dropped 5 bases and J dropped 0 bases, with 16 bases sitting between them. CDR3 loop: CASSEGAANSNYGYTF. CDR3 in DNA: TGTGCCAGCAGCGAGGGAGCTGCCAACTCTAACTATGGCTACACCTTC.

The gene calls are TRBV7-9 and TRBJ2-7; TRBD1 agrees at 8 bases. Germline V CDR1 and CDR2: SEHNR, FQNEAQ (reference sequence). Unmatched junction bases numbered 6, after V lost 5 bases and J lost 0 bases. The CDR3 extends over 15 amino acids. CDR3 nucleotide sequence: TGTGCCAGCAGCATAACAGGGGGTAGCTCCTACGAGCAGTACTTC. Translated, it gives CASSITGGSSYEQYF.

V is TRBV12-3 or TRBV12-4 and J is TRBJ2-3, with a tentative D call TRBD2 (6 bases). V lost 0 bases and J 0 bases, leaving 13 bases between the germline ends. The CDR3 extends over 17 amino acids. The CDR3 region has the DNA TGTGCCAGCAGTTTAGCCCCCAGCGGGCTAAGCACAGATACGCAGTATTTT. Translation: CASSLAPSGLSTDTQYF.

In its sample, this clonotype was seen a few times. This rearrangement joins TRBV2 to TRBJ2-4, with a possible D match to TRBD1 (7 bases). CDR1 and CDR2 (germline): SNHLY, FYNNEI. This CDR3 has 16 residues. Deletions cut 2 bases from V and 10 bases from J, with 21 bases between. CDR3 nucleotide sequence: TGTGCCAGCAGTGAATTCCCTCAGGGGGGTGAAGGAATTCAGTACTTC. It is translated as CASSEFPQGGEGIQYF.

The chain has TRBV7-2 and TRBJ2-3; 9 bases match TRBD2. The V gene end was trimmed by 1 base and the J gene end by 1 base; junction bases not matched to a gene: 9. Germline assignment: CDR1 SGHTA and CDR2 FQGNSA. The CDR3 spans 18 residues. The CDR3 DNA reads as TGTGCCAGCAGCTTAGAAGGGAAGCGGGGGGTACGCACAGATACGCAGTATTTT. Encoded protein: CASSLEGKRGVRTDTQYF.

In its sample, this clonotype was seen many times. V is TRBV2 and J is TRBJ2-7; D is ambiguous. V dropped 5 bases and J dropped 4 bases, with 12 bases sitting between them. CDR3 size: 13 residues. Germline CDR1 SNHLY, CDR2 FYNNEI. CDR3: CASSPDWAYEQYF. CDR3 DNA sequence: TGTGCCAGCAGTCCCGACTGGGCGTACGAGCAGTACTTC.

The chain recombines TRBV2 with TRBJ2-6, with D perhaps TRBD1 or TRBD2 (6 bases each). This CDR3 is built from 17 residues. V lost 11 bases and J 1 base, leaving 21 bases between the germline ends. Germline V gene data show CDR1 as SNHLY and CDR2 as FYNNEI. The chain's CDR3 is CAGTPSGAQSGANVLTF. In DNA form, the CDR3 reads TGTGCCGGCACTCCCTCGGGGGCTCAGTCTGGGGCCAACGTCCTGACTTTC.

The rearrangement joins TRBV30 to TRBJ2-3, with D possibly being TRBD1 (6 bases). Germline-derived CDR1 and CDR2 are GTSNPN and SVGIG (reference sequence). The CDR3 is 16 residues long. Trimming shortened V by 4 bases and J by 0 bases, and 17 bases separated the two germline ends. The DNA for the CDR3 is TGTGCCTGGACTATGACAGGTCGGATGAGCACAGATACGCAGTATTTT. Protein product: CAWTMTGRMSTDTQYF.

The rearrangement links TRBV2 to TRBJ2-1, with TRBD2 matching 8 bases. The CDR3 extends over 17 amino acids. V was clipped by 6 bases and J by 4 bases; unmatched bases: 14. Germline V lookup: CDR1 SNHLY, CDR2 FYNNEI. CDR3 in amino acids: CASRGPAGVGVYNEQFF. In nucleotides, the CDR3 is TGTGCCAGCAGGGGACCAGCGGGAGTAGGGGTGTACAATGAGCAGTTCTTC.

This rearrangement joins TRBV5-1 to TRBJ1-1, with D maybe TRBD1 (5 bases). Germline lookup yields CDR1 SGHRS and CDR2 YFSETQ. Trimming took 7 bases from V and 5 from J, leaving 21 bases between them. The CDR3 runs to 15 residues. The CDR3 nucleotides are TGCGCCAGCCTCGAGGGGCCTGCGGGAGGAACTGAAGCTTTCTTT. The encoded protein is CASLEGPAGGTEAFF.

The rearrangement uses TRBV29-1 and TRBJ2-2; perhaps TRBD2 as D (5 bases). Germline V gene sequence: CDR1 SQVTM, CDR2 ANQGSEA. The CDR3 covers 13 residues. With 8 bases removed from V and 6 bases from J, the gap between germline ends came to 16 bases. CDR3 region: CSSSGRVPGELFF. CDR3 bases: TGCAGCTCGTCCGGGCGGGTGCCCGGGGAGCTGTTTTTT.

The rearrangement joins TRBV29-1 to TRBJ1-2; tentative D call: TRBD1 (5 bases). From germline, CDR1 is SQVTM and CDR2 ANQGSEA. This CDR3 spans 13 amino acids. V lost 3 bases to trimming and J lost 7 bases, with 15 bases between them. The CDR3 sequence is CSVESARRGGYTF. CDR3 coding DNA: TGCAGCGTTGAGTCAGCCAGGAGGGGTGGCTACACCTTC.

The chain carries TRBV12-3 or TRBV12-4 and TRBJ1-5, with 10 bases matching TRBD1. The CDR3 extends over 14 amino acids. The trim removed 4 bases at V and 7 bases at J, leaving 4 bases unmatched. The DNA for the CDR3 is TGTGCCAGCAGTTGGCGGGACAGGGGACAGCCCCAGCATTTT. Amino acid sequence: CASSWRDRGQPQHF.

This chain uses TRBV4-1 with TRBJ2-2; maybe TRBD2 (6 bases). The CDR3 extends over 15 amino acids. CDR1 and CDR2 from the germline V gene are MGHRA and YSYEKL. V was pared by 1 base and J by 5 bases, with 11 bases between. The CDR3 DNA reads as TGCGCCAGCAGCCAAGGCCTCGCGGGGACCGGGGAGCTGTTTTTT. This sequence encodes CASSQGLAGTGELFF.

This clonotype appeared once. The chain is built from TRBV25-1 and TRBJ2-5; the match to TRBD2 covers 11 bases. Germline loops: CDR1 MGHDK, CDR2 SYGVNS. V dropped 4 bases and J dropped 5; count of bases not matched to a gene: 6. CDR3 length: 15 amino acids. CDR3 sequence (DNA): TGTGCCAGCAGTGGATCGGCTAGCGGGGGGGAGACCCAGTACTTC. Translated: CASSGSASGGETQYF.

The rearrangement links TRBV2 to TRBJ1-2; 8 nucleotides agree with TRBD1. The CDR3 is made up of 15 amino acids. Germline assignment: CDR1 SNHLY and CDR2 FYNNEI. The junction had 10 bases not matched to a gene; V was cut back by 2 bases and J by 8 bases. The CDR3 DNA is TGTGCCAGCAGTGAATACGGACAGGGCGAGCGCGGCTACACCTTC. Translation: CASSEYGQGERGYTF.

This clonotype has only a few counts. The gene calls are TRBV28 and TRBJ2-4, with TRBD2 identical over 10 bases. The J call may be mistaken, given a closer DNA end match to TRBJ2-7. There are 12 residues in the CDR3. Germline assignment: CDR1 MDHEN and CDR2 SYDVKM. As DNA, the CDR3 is TGTGCTTGTAGCGGGGGGCCGAACGAGCAGTACTTC. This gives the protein CACSGGPNEQYF.

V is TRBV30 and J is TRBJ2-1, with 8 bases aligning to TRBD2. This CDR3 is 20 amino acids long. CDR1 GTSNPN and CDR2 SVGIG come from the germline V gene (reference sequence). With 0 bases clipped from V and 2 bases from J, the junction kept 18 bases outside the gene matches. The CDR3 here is CAWSVSPAGARGSTYNEQFF. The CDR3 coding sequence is TGTGCCTGGAGTGTAAGCCCAGCGGGAGCGCGGGGTAGCACCTACAATGAGCAGTTCTTC.

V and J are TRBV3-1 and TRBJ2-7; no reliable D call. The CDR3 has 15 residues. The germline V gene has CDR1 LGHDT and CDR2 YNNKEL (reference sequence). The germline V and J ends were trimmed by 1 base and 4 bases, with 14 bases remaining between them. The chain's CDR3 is CASSQGFLVKYEQYF. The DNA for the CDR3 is TGTGCCAGCAGCCAAGGCTTTCTAGTGAAATACGAGCAGTACTTC.

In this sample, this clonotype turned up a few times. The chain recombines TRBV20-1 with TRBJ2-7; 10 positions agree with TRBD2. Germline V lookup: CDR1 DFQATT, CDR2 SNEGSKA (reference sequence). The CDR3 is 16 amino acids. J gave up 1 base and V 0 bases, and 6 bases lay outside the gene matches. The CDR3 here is CSARDITSGESYEQYF. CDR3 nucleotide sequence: TGCAGTGCTAGAGACATCACTAGCGGGGAGTCCTACGAGCAGTACTTC.

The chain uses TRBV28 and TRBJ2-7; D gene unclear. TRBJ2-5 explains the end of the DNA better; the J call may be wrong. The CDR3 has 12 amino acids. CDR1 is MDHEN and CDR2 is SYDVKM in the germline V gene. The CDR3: CASSFSTGTQYF. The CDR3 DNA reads TGTGCCAGCAGTTTCTCGACCGGGACCCAGTACTTC.

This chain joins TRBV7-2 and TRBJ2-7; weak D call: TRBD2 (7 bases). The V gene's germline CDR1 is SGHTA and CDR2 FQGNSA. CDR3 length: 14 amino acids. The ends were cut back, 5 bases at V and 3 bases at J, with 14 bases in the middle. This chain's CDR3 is CASSPEGGVYEQYF. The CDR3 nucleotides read TGTGCCAGCAGCCCTGAGGGGGGGGTCTACGAGCAGTACTTC.

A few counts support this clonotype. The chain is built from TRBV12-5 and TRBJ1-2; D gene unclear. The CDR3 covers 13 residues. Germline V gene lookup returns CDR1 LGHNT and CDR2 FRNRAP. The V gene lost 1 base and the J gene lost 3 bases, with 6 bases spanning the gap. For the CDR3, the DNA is TGTGCTAGTGGTTTGGCGACGGACTATGGCTACACCTTC. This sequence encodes CASGLATDYGYTF. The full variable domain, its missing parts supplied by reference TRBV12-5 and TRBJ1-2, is DARVTQTPRHKVTEMGQEVTMRCQPILGHNTVFWYRQTMMQGLELLAYFRNRAPLDDSGMPKDRFSAEMPDATLATLKIQPSEPRDSAVYFCASGLATDYGYTFGSGTRLTVV.

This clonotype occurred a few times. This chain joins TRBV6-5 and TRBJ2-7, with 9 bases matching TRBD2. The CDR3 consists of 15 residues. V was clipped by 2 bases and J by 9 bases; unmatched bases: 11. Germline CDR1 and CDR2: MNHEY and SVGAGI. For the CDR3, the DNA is TGTGCCAGCAGTTACGGGGCTAGCGGGATGTTCGCGCAGTACTTC. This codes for CASSYGASGMFAQYF.

For the CDR3, the DNA is TGTGCCAGCAGCACCCAAGGCAGGGGAAACACTGAAGCTTTCTTT. Protein product: CASSTQGRGNTEAFF. The chain uses TRBV7-9 and TRBJ1-1; tentative D call: TRBD1 (6 bases). Germline loops: CDR1 SEHNR, CDR2 FQNEAQ (reference sequence). V was trimmed by 5 bases and J by 2 bases, leaving 15 bases between them. The CDR3 is made up of 15 amino acids.

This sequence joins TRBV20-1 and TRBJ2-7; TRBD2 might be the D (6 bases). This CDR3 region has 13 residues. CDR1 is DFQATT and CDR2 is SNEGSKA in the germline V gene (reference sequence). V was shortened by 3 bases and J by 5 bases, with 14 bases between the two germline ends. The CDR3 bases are TGCAGTGCTAGTGAGCGACTAGGGGACGAGCAGTACTTC. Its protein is CSASERLGDEQYF.